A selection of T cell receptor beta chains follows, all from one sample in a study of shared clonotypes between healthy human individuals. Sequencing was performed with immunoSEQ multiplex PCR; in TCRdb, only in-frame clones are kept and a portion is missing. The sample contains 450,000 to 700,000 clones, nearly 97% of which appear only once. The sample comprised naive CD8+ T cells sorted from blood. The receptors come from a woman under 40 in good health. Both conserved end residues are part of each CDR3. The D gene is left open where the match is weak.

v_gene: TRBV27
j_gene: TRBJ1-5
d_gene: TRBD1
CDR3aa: CASSIFGTALSNQPQHF
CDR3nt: TGTGCCAGCAGTATCTTCGGGACAGCTCTTAGCAATCAGCCCCAGCATTTT

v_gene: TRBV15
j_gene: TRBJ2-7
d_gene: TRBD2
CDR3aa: CATGEGTNGEQYF
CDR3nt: TGTGCCACCGGTGAGGGGACTAACGGCGAGCAGTACTTC

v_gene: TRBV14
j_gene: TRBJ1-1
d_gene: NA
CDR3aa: CASSYGTEAFF
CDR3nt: TGTGCCAGCAGCTACGGCACTGAAGCTTTCTTT

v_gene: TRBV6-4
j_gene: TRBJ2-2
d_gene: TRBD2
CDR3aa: CASSPGLADTGELFF
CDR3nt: TGTGCCAGCAGTCCTGGACTAGCGGACACCGGGGAGCTGTTTTTT

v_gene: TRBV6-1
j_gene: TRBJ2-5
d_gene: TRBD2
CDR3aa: CASLAGGRETQYF
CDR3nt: TGTGCCAGCCTAGCGGGAGGGCGGGAGACCCAGTACTTC

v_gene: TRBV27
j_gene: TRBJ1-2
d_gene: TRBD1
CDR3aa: CASRPGTGDLYGYTF
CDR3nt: TGTGCCAGCAGGCCAGGGACAGGGGACCTCTATGGCTACACCTTC

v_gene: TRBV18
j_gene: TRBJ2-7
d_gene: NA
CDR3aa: CASSPPQGYEQYF
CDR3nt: TGTGCCAGCTCTCCACCACAGGGCTACGAGCAGTACTTC

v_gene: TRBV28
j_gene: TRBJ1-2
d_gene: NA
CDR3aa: CASSLTANYGYTF
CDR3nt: TGTGCCAGCAGTTTAACGGCGAACTATGGCTACACCTTC

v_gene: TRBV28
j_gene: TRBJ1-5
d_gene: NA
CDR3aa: CASGILEPQHF
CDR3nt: TGTGCCAGCGGGATATTGGAGCCCCAGCATTTT

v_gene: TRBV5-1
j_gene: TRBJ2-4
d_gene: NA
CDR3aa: CASSFFAGGDIQYF
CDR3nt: TGCGCCAGCAGCTTTTTCGCCGGAGGTGACATTCAGTACTTC

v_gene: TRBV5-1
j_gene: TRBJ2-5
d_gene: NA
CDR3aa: CASSLDLSPGTSGETQYF
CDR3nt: TGCGCCAGCAGCTTGGATCTGTCTCCAGGGACGTCGGGAGAGACCCAGTACTTC

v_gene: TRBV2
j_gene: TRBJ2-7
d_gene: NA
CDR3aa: CASSDRDRTYEQYF
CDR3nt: TGTGCCAGCAGTGACCGGGACCGGACCTACGAGCAGTACTTC